This TCR beta chain was obtained from a study of identical twins. V lost 0 bases and J lost 8, with 13 bases in between. Germline V gives CDR1 DFQATT, CDR2 SNEGSKA (reference sequence). CDR3 length: 13 residues. TCRdb re-derived calls from the 5' RACE reads in MiXCR, one entry per CDR3 protein. Of approximately 190,000 distinct CDR3 sequences in the sample, approximately 16% were seen once. The sample was also linked to a second study, of T cells expressing NK-cell markers. Per that study: Of eight sequenced donors, seven were HCMV-seropositive and one HCMV-seronegative.

The origin of this receptor is a woman under 30 in good health. Sequenced input: CD8+ T cells sorted from blood. The chain combines TRBV20-1 with TRBJ1-1; D not resolved. The CDR3 loop is CSAREMGAPEAFF. Written as DNA, the CDR3 is TGCAGTGCTAGAGAGATGGGCGCACCCGAAGCTTTCTTT.